These T cell receptor beta chains were read from a single sample in a study of blood T cell repertoires in COVID-19. Repertoires were generated with immunoSEQ multiplex PCR, while TCRdb's copy carries only in-frame clones and drops some. This sample has some 330,000 clones, with over 75% found just once. Material for sequencing was PBMCs or T cells enriched from blood (not recorded which). The receptors were gathered from a man aged 30-40 years who had recovered from COVID-19. Each CDR3 is given with its conserved first and last residue. The D gene is left open where the match is weak. A row's size may be missing; if present it is once, few, many or a size class.

d_call: -
j_call: TRBJ1-5
clone_size: -
v_call: TRBV5-6
cdr3_nt: TGTGCCAGCAGCTTGGGTCAGTGGCAGCCCCAGCATTTT
cdr3_aa: CASSLGQWQPQHF

d_call: -
j_call: TRBJ2-7
clone_size: few
v_call: TRBV20-1
cdr3_nt: TGCAGTGCTAGCCTAAAATACGAGCAGTACTTC
cdr3_aa: CSASLKYEQYF

d_call: -
j_call: TRBJ1-1
clone_size: -
v_call: TRBV29-1
cdr3_nt: TGCAGCGTTGAAGATCGGGACCCAGGGAGGAGTGAAGCTTTCTTT
cdr3_aa: CSVEDRDPGRSEAFF

d_call: -
j_call: TRBJ1-4
clone_size: -
v_call: TRBV6-5
cdr3_nt: TGTGCCAGCAGTCCTCTCGGGGTAGCTAATGAAAAACTGTTTTTT
cdr3_aa: CASSPLGVANEKLFF

d_call: TRBD1
j_call: TRBJ1-3
clone_size: -
v_call: TRBV19
cdr3_nt: TGTGCCAGTAATCGGGGGACAGGCCGCTCTGGAAACACCATATATTTT
cdr3_aa: CASNRGTGRSGNTIYF

d_call: -
j_call: TRBJ2-7
clone_size: -
v_call: TRBV5-4
cdr3_nt: TGTGCCAGCAGCTTGGCAGCAGGGGCACCCATCGAGCAGTACTTC
cdr3_aa: CASSLAAGAPIEQYF

d_call: -
j_call: TRBJ1-1
clone_size: -
v_call: TRBV18
cdr3_nt: TGTGCCAGCTCACTTGGGGCGAGCTTGAACACTGAAGCTTTCTTT
cdr3_aa: CASSLGASLNTEAFF

d_call: TRBD2
j_call: TRBJ2-7
clone_size: -
v_call: TRBV9
cdr3_nt: TGTGCCAGCACGACTGGAGCGGGGGCCACCTACGAGCAGTACTTC
cdr3_aa: CASTTGAGATYEQYF

d_call: TRBD1
j_call: TRBJ2-7
clone_size: -
v_call: TRBV19
cdr3_nt: TGTGCCAGTAGTAAGGGGGACAGGCCCCCCTACGAGCAGTACTTC
cdr3_aa: CASSKGDRPPYEQYF

d_call: TRBD1
j_call: TRBJ2-7
clone_size: once
v_call: TRBV30
cdr3_nt: TGTGCCTGGAGTGCAGGGGGCTTTCGTTACGAGCAGTACTTC
cdr3_aa: CAWSAGGFRYEQYF

d_call: -
j_call: TRBJ1-6
clone_size: -
v_call: TRBV13
cdr3_nt: TGTGCCAGCAGCTCCCAGGGGTCTTCTAATTCACCCCTCCACTTT
cdr3_aa: CASSSQGSSNSPLHF

d_call: -
j_call: TRBJ1-6
clone_size: once
v_call: TRBV5-1
cdr3_nt: TGCGCCAGCAGAAATAGTGTATCGAATTCACCCCTCCACTTT
cdr3_aa: CASRNSVSNSPLHF

d_call: TRBD1
j_call: TRBJ2-7
clone_size: -
v_call: TRBV2
cdr3_nt: TGTGCCAGCAGGACGACAGGGGCCAGGTACGAGCAGTACTTC
cdr3_aa: CASRTTGARYEQYF

d_call: -
j_call: TRBJ2-3
clone_size: -
v_call: TRBV10-1
cdr3_nt: TGCGCCAGCAGTGGAAGGGGTATTAATACGCAGTATTTT
cdr3_aa: CASSGRGINTQYF

d_call: -
j_call: TRBJ1-1
clone_size: once
v_call: TRBV25-1
cdr3_nt: TGTGCCAGCAGTGGACAGGTTACAGGCACTGAAGCTTTCTTT
cdr3_aa: CASSGQVTGTEAFF

d_call: -
j_call: TRBJ1-2
clone_size: -
v_call: TRBV6-5
cdr3_nt: TGTGCCAGCACCGCAGAGGGCCGGAACTATGGCTACACCTTC
cdr3_aa: CASTAEGRNYGYTF

d_call: -
j_call: TRBJ2-7
clone_size: -
v_call: TRBV21-1
cdr3_nt: TGCGAGGGTCGATCCTACGAGCAGTACTTC
cdr3_aa: CEGRSYEQYF

d_call: -
j_call: TRBJ1-1
clone_size: -
v_call: TRBV18
cdr3_nt: TGTGCCAGCTCACCAACTGACAGATTGAACACTGAAGCTTTCTTT
cdr3_aa: CASSPTDRLNTEAFF

d_call: -
j_call: TRBJ2-4
clone_size: -
v_call: TRBV24-1
cdr3_nt: TGTGCCACCAGTGATCGAGGCAACAAAAACATTCAGTACTTC
cdr3_aa: CATSDRGNKNIQYF

d_call: -
j_call: TRBJ2-6
clone_size: few
v_call: TRBV7-9
cdr3_nt: TGTGCCAGCAGCTTAGCGCGTGGGGCCAACGTCCTGACTTTC
cdr3_aa: CASSLARGANVLTF

d_call: -
j_call: TRBJ1-1
clone_size: few
v_call: TRBV11-2
cdr3_nt: TGTGCCAGCAGCCCAGGCGTCATGGGTTTGAACACTGAAGCTTTCTTT
cdr3_aa: CASSPGVMGLNTEAFF

d_call: TRBD1
j_call: TRBJ2-7
clone_size: -
v_call: TRBV5-1
cdr3_nt: TGCGCCAGCAGCAACCAGGGGGATGGCTACGAGCAGTACTTC
cdr3_aa: CASSNQGDGYEQYF

d_call: TRBD2
j_call: TRBJ2-5
clone_size: -
v_call: TRBV5-5
cdr3_nt: TGTGCCAGCAGCTTGAGACTAGCGGTGCTCCAAGAGACCCAGTACTTC
cdr3_aa: CASSLRLAVLQETQYF

d_call: -
j_call: TRBJ2-7
clone_size: once
v_call: TRBV30
cdr3_nt: TGTGCCTGGGGATCGGCGGGCGAGCAGTACTTC
cdr3_aa: CAWGSAGEQYF

d_call: TRBD2
j_call: TRBJ2-1
clone_size: -
v_call: TRBV2
cdr3_nt: TGTGCCAGCAGAGTCGGACTAGCGGGGGAACTGTCTAATGAGCAGTTCTTC
cdr3_aa: CASRVGLAGELSNEQFF

d_call: -
j_call: TRBJ1-6
clone_size: -
v_call: TRBV24-1
cdr3_nt: TGTGCCACCAGTGAGGGGACACACTTCCACTTT
cdr3_aa: CATSEGTHFHF

d_call: TRBD2
j_call: TRBJ2-1
clone_size: -
v_call: TRBV10-3
cdr3_nt: TGTGCCATCAGTGAGGGTGGGACTAGGCGATACAATGAGCAGTTCTTC
cdr3_aa: CAISEGGTRRYNEQFF

d_call: TRBD1
j_call: TRBJ1-6
clone_size: -
v_call: TRBV10-3
cdr3_nt: TGTGCCATCAGTGATGAAGGGACAGGGCAGTCACCCCTCCACTTT
cdr3_aa: CAISDEGTGQSPLHF

d_call: TRBD2
j_call: TRBJ2-3
clone_size: -
v_call: TRBV18
cdr3_nt: TGTGCCAGCTCACCCGTAGCGGGGTCTAGCACAGATACGCAGTATTTT
cdr3_aa: CASSPVAGSSTDTQYF

d_call: -
j_call: TRBJ2-1
clone_size: -
v_call: TRBV6-6
cdr3_nt: TGTGCCAGCAGCCAGGGAAGAAATGAGCAGTTCTTC
cdr3_aa: CASSQGRNEQFF

d_call: TRBD1
j_call: TRBJ1-4
clone_size: -
v_call: TRBV15
cdr3_nt: TGTGCCACCAGCAGGGAGGGGGCTGGGGAAAAACTGTTTTTT
cdr3_aa: CATSREGAGEKLFF

d_call: TRBD2
j_call: TRBJ2-7
clone_size: -
v_call: TRBV7-8
cdr3_nt: TGTGCCAGCAGCTTAGTACCTAGCGGATCCTACGAGCAGTACTTC
cdr3_aa: CASSLVPSGSYEQYF

d_call: -
j_call: TRBJ2-7
clone_size: -
v_call: TRBV5-1
cdr3_nt: TGCGCCAGCAGCTTGATTCCAGACTCCTACGAGCAGTACTTC
cdr3_aa: CASSLIPDSYEQYF

d_call: -
j_call: TRBJ2-3
clone_size: -
v_call: TRBV4-1
cdr3_nt: TGCGCCAGCAGCTCCCTCGGGGCAGATACGCAGTATTTT
cdr3_aa: CASSSLGADTQYF

d_call: TRBD1
j_call: TRBJ2-5
clone_size: -
v_call: TRBV5-1
cdr3_nt: TGCGCCAGCAGCTGGACAGGGGGTGAGACCCAGTACTTC
cdr3_aa: CASSWTGGETQYF

d_call: -
j_call: TRBJ2-3
clone_size: -
v_call: TRBV24-1
cdr3_nt: TGTGCCACCAGTGAATACCGGGACATTAGCACAGATACGCAGTATTTT
cdr3_aa: CATSEYRDISTDTQYF

d_call: TRBD1
j_call: TRBJ1-1
clone_size: -
v_call: TRBV3-1/TRBV3-2
cdr3_nt: TGTGCCAGCAGCCCCACCGGACAGGGGGGACCTGAAGCTTTCTTT
cdr3_aa: CASSPTGQGGPEAFF

d_call: -
j_call: TRBJ1-1
clone_size: once
v_call: TRBV19
cdr3_nt: TGTGCCAGTAGTATAGATAAGAGAAGGAACACTGAAGCTTTCTTT
cdr3_aa: CASSIDKRRNTEAFF

d_call: -
j_call: TRBJ1-1
clone_size: -
v_call: TRBV2
cdr3_nt: TGTGCCAGCAGTGACAGGGTGAACACTGAAGCTTTCTTT
cdr3_aa: CASSDRVNTEAFF

d_call: -
j_call: TRBJ2-1
clone_size: -
v_call: TRBV7-9
cdr3_nt: TGTGCCAGCAGCTCCTCTCCCGGGAGTCCGGTGACAAATGAGCAGTTCTTC
cdr3_aa: CASSSSPGSPVTNEQFF

d_call: -
j_call: TRBJ1-5
clone_size: -
v_call: TRBV30
cdr3_nt: TGTGCCTGGAGTGTAGGTGGGCATAGCAATCAGCCCCAGCATTTT
cdr3_aa: CAWSVGGHSNQPQHF

d_call: TRBD2
j_call: TRBJ2-1
clone_size: -
v_call: TRBV24-1
cdr3_nt: TGTGCCACCAGTGATTATTTGGCTAGCGGGGGTTATGAGCAGTTCTTC
cdr3_aa: CATSDYLASGGYEQFF

d_call: -
j_call: TRBJ2-7
clone_size: -
v_call: TRBV5-4
cdr3_nt: TGTGCCAGCAGCTCTCCCTACGAGCAGTACTTC
cdr3_aa: CASSSPYEQYF

d_call: -
j_call: TRBJ2-7
clone_size: -
v_call: TRBV11-2
cdr3_nt: TGTGCCAGCAGCTTAGCGTTGTACTCCTACGAGCAGTACTTC
cdr3_aa: CASSLALYSYEQYF

d_call: -
j_call: TRBJ2-5
clone_size: -
v_call: TRBV2
cdr3_nt: TGTGCCAGCAGCTGGGGGGGGGCCCGAGAGACCCAGTACTTC
cdr3_aa: CASSWGGARETQYF

d_call: -
j_call: TRBJ1-5
clone_size: -
v_call: TRBV27
cdr3_nt: TGTGCCAGCCAGTCCCTCTCATATAGCAATCAGCCCCAGCATTTT
cdr3_aa: CASQSLSYSNQPQHF

d_call: -
j_call: TRBJ2-7
clone_size: -
v_call: TRBV2
cdr3_nt: TGTGCCAGCAGTGCGAGCTACCCAGGGGAGCAGTACTTC
cdr3_aa: CASSASYPGEQYF

d_call: -
j_call: TRBJ2-5
clone_size: -
v_call: TRBV3-1/TRBV3-2
cdr3_nt: TGTGCCAGCAGCCAAGACAGGCGAGAGACCCAGTACTTC
cdr3_aa: CASSQDRRETQYF

d_call: -
j_call: TRBJ2-1
clone_size: -
v_call: TRBV19
cdr3_nt: TGTGCCAGTAGTTGGGGGGGGGCAACCTACAATGAGCAGTTCTTC
cdr3_aa: CASSWGGATYNEQFF

d_call: -
j_call: TRBJ1-2
clone_size: -
v_call: TRBV7-6
cdr3_nt: TGTGCCAGCAGCCTACCGGGGGGTGGCTACACCTTC
cdr3_aa: CASSLPGGGYTF